The 26 T cell receptor beta chains in this list originate from one sample, sequenced in a study of blood T cell repertoires in COVID-19. Sequencing was performed with immunoSEQ multiplex PCR; in TCRdb, only in-frame clones are kept and a portion is missing. Of 140,000 or so clones in the sample, roughly 81% were seen once. The sample taken for sequencing was peripheral blood. The receptors derive from a human donor with acute or convalescent COVID-19. The donor label of this sample is uncertain.

The V call is TRBV11-1, the J call TRBJ2-1; no reliable D call. Between the trimmed V and J ends, which lost 2 bases and 0 bases, there was a span of 8 bases. From germline, CDR1 is SGHAT and CDR2 FQDESV (reference sequence). This CDR3 comprises 15 residues. The CDR3 DNA follows: TGTGCCAGCAGCTTAACTCGAGACTCCTACAATGAGCAGTTCTTC. This encodes CASSLTRDSYNEQFF.

This chain uses TRBV30 with TRBJ1-1; TRBD1 is a possible D gene (6 bases). The germline CDR1 and CDR2 sequences are GTSNPN and SVGIG (reference sequence). The V and J ends lost 3 bases and 1 base respectively, with 12 bases between them. There are 14 residues in the CDR3. For the CDR3, the DNA is TGTGCCTGGAGAACAGGGTGGTGGAACACTGAAGCTTTCTTT. It specifies CAWRTGWWNTEAFF.

The genes are TRBV6-5 and TRBJ1-5; weak D call: TRBD1 (5 bases). Deletions cut 0 bases from V and 1 base from J, with 7 bases between. CDR1 and CDR2 (germline): MNHEY, SVGAGI. This CDR3 contains 15 residues. The CDR3: CASSYSSGSNQPQHF. CDR3 DNA sequence: TGTGCCAGCAGTTACTCGTCAGGGAGCAATCAGCCCCAGCATTTT.

The chain has TRBV19 and TRBJ1-5; D remains unclear. This CDR3 spans 16 amino acids. Germline V gene data show CDR1 as LNHDA and CDR2 as SQIVND (reference sequence). The germline V and J ends were trimmed by 1 base and 0 bases, with 10 bases remaining between them. CDR3 coding DNA: TGTGCCAGTAGTATAGCGGGAGGGAATAGCAATCAGCCCCAGCATTTT. Its translation: CASSIAGGNSNQPQHF.

V gene TRBV27 combines with J gene TRBJ1-2; TRBD1 is a possible D gene (5 bases). Germline CDR1 is MNHEY and CDR2 is SMNVEV (reference sequence). The V gene lost 3 bases and the J gene lost 0 bases, with 11 bases spanning the gap. The CDR3 runs 15 residues. The CDR3 region has the DNA TGTGCCAGCAGTTTCGACAGCGTAACTAACTATGGCTACACCTTC. This translates into CASSFDSVTNYGYTF.

This sequence joins TRBV27 and TRBJ2-3, with 14 bases lining up with TRBD2. The germline gives CDR1 MNHEY, CDR2 SMNVEV (reference sequence). The CDR3 is 17 residues long. The junction had 7 bases not matched to a gene; V was cut back by 6 bases and J by 2 bases. CDR3 coding DNA: TGTGCCAGCAGCCGTAGACTAGCGGGGGGGAACACAGATACGCAGTATTTT. Its protein is CASSRRLAGGNTDTQYF.

V gene TRBV28 combines with J gene TRBJ2-5; the D gene is possibly TRBD2 (6 bases). The V gene's germline CDR1 is MDHEN and CDR2 SYDVKM. This CDR3 is 13 amino acids long. Trimming removed 4 bases at V and 2 bases at J, with 8 bases between. The CDR3 spells CASSSLAQETQYF. CDR3 DNA: TGTGCCAGCAGTTCCCTAGCGCAAGAGACCCAGTACTTC.

V and J are TRBV5-4 and TRBJ1-1, with 7 bases fitting TRBD1. Unmatched junction bases numbered 7, after V lost 3 bases and J lost 5 bases. The CDR3 contains 14 residues. The germline V gene has CDR1 SGHNT and CDR2 YYREEE (reference sequence). CDR3 DNA sequence: TGTGCCAGCAGCTCGCAGGGGGTTCGGACTGAAGCTTTCTTT. As protein: CASSSQGVRTEAFF.

This clone was counted once. The J gene is TRBJ1-2, the V gene TRBV28, with 8 bases that match TRBD1. Per the germline V gene, CDR1 is MDHEN and CDR2 is SYDVKM. The CDR3 is 15 amino acids. Trimming took 1 base from V and 1 from J; bases not matched to a gene: 2. In DNA, the CDR3 is TGTGCCAGCAGTTTATTAACAGGGGGTAACTATGGCTACACCTTC. Its protein product is CASSLLTGGNYGYTF.

The chain employs TRBV5-1 and TRBJ2-5, with 7 bases lining up with TRBD2. The CDR3 extends over 15 amino acids. Looked up from germline, CDR1 is SGHRS and CDR2 is YFSETQ. V shed 4 bases, J shed 7 bases, and the junction held 13 bases outside the gene matches. The CDR3 nucleotides are TGCGCCAGCAGCATACCCAGCGGGATAGCGAGGACCCAGTACTTC. It yields the protein CASSIPSGIARTQYF. Full variable domain (rest looked up from reference TRBV5-1 and TRBJ2-5): KAGVTQTPRYLIKTRGQQVTLSCSPISGHRSVSWYQQTPGQGLQFLFEYFSETQRNKGNFPGRFSGRQFSNSRSEMNVSTLELGDSALYLCASSIPSGIARTQYFGPGTRLLVL.

The chain carries TRBV7-9 and TRBJ2-7; perhaps TRBD1 as D (6 bases). CDR3 size: 13 residues. Trimming pared 1 base from V and 6 bases from J, leaving 10 bases between. Germline loops: CDR1 SEHNR, CDR2 FQNEAQ (reference sequence). The CDR3: CASSLGTAREQYV. CDR3 in DNA: TGTGCCAGCAGCTTAGGGACAGCCCGCGAGCAGTACGTC.

The rearrangement uses TRBV2 and TRBJ1-1, with 8 bases lining up with TRBD1. The ends lost 4 bases at V and 1 base at J; junction bases unmatched: 8. There are 16 residues in the CDR3. Per germline, CDR1 SNHLY and CDR2 FYNNEI. The CDR3 sequence is CASSGRTGPRNTEAFF. CDR3 nucleotide sequence: TGTGCCAGCAGTGGAAGGACAGGGCCTAGGAACACTGAAGCTTTCTTT.

This clone was observed a handful of times. The V call is TRBV6-1, the J call TRBJ2-1, with 10 nucleotides matching TRBD2. CDR1 MNHNS and CDR2 SASEGT come from the germline V gene. Trimming cost V 3 bases and J 3 bases; bases outside gene matches: 5. The length of the CDR3 is 16 residues. This chain's CDR3 is CASSDPSSGGYNEQFF. CDR3 in DNA: TGTGCCAGCAGTGACCCTTCTAGCGGGGGCTACAATGAGCAGTTCTTC.

This chain uses TRBV3-1 (or the pseudogene TRBV3-2) with TRBJ1-4; 8 nucleotides agree with TRBD1. The length of the CDR3 is 16 residues. Germline CDR1 is LGHDT and CDR2 is YNNKEL (reference sequence). With V trimmed by 1 base and J by 4 bases, 5 bases remained unmatched. The CDR3 DNA is TGTGCCAGCAGCCAAGGAGGAGGACAGGGTAATGAAAAACTGTTTTTT. Its translation is CASSQGGGQGNEKLFF.

The V gene is TRBV5-1, the J gene TRBJ1-5; 8 nucleotides agree with TRBD1. The germline gives CDR1 SGHRS, CDR2 YFSETQ. The CDR3 has 15 amino acids. V shed 0 bases, J shed 3 bases, and the junction held 2 bases outside the gene matches. The CDR3 sequence is CASSLGDRFNQPQHF. The DNA of the CDR3 is TGCGCCAGCAGCTTGGGGGACAGGTTCAATCAGCCCCAGCATTTT.

This clone was counted a single time. The J gene is TRBJ1-1, the V gene TRBV27; TRBD1 matches 7 bases. Germline lookup yields CDR1 MNHEY and CDR2 SMNVEV (reference sequence). The CDR3 is 15 amino acids. J gave up 0 bases and V 5 bases, and 6 bases lay outside the gene matches. The CDR3 reads CASSGGQSMNTEAFF. CDR3 sequence (DNA): TGTGCCAGCAGTGGGGGACAGAGCATGAACACTGAAGCTTTCTTT.

J is TRBJ2-3 and V is TRBV4-1; 7 bases map to TRBD1. CDR1 is MGHRA and CDR2 is YSYEKL in the germline V gene. V was clipped by 1 base and J by 1 base; unmatched bases: 11. The CDR3 totals 18 residues. The CDR3 spells CASSQGSGQVMGTDTQYF. CDR3 bases: TGCGCCAGCAGCCAAGGATCCGGACAGGTGATGGGCACAGATACGCAGTATTTT.

This clone was recorded a few times. This chain uses TRBV11-2 with TRBJ1-2, with 7 nucleotides matching TRBD1. There are 14 residues in the CDR3. The ends lost 1 base at V and 7 bases at J; junction bases unmatched: 6. Germline CDR1 and CDR2: SGHAT and FQNNGV. The CDR3 is CASSLGGQSRGYTF. CDR3 nucleotides: TGTGCCAGCAGCTTAGGGGGACAGAGCCGTGGCTACACCTTC.

The chain is built from TRBV4-3 and TRBJ2-1, with D tentatively TRBD1 (6 bases). V lost 4 bases and J lost 9, with 19 bases in between. In germline, CDR1 is LGHNA, CDR2 YSLEER. The CDR3 is 15 amino acids. The CDR3 sequence: CASSLDRTAAGEQFF. The CDR3 coding sequence is TGCGCCAGCAGCCTAGACCGGACAGCCGCCGGTGAGCAGTTCTTC.

The rearrangement joins TRBV11-3 to TRBJ2-4, with a possible D match to TRBD1 (5 bases). The V gene's germline CDR1 is SGHNT and CDR2 YENEEA. The ends were cut back, 5 bases at V and 3 bases at J, with 14 bases in the middle. The CDR3 length is 15 residues. CDR3 DNA sequence: TGTGCCAGCAGCGGCGACAGAGTGGGCAAAAACATTCAGTACTTC. Its translation is CASSGDRVGKNIQYF. Based on the CDR3 plus reference TRBV11-3 and TRBJ2-4, the full variable domain is EAGVVQSPRYKIIEKKQPVAFWCNPISGHNTLYWYLQNLGQGPELLIRYENEEAVDDSQLPKDRFSAERLKGVDSTLKIQPAELGDSAVYLCASSGDRVGKNIQYFGAGTRLSVL.

The rearrangement joins TRBV5-1 to TRBJ1-1; TRBD1 agrees at 7 bases. CDR1 is SGHRS, CDR2 YFSETQ, per germline. CDR3 length: 13 residues. V was pared by 1 base and J by 7 bases, with 4 bases of the junction left unmatched. The CDR3 loop reads CASSLTGEGEAFF. For the CDR3, the DNA is TGCGCCAGCAGCTTGACAGGGGAAGGTGAAGCTTTCTTT.

This chain connects TRBV3-1 (or the pseudogene TRBV3-2) to TRBJ2-7; 10 bases map to TRBD2. Per germline, CDR1 LGHDT and CDR2 YNNKEL (reference sequence). CDR3 length equals 16 residues. V lost 5 bases to trimming and J lost 3 bases; unmatched junction nucleotides: 10. The chain's CDR3 is CASSLGASGGLYEQYF. The CDR3 bases are TGTGCCAGCAGCTTGGGGGCTAGCGGGGGTCTCTACGAGCAGTACTTC.

This chain joins TRBV27 and TRBJ2-2, with TRBD2 identical over 10 bases. Germline V gene sequence: CDR1 MNHEY, CDR2 SMNVEV (reference sequence). CDR3 length: 16 amino acids. V trimming: 6 bases; J trimming: 4 bases; junction bases outside the gene matches: 8. CDR3 region: CASRPPGLASTGELFF. The CDR3 DNA follows: TGTGCCAGCAGACCACCGGGACTAGCGAGCACCGGGGAGCTGTTTTTT.

The V and J genes are TRBV12-3 or TRBV12-4 and TRBJ1-2; TRBD1 is a possible D gene (5 bases). This CDR3 has 13 residues. The V end lost 1 base, the J end lost 6 bases, and 9 bases lay between the germline ends. The CDR3 DNA reads as TGTGCCAGCAGTTTAGGATCGGGGGATGGCTACACCTTC. Protein product: CASSLGSGDGYTF.

This chain uses TRBV28 with TRBJ1-1, with 7 positions matching TRBD1. Trimming at V came to 5 bases and at J to 7 bases, leaving 4 bases not matched to a gene. The CDR3 spans 12 residues. Germline CDR1 reads MDHEN; CDR2 reads SYDVKM. CDR3 nucleotide sequence: TGTGCCAGCAGTGACAGGGTCGATGAAGCTTTCTTT. Translated: CASSDRVDEAFF.

The J gene is TRBJ1-2, the V gene TRBV19, with D possibly being TRBD1 (5 bases). CDR1 LNHDA and CDR2 SQIVND come from the germline V gene (reference sequence). This CDR3 has 13 amino acids. V lost 3 bases and J lost 9, with 14 bases in between. DNA for the CDR3: TGTGCCAGTAGTATGGGGACTGCGGCGAGCTACACCTTC. Its protein product is CASSMGTAASYTF.